This T cell receptor (beta chain) was captured in a study of control samples from healthy donors and cancer patients. Only in-frame clones appear in the TCRdb table, and some are missing; sequencing was by immunoSEQ multiplex PCR. This sample yields about 120,000 clones, of which 91% are seen a single time; about 7.2% belongs to the top ten. The CDR3 runs to 15 residues. The V end lost 6 bases, the J end lost 3 bases, and 17 bases lay between the germline ends. Germline CDR1 is SNHLY and CDR2 is FYNNEI. The sample comprised blood. This TCR was sampled from a woman aged 18-29 years in good health. V usage is TRBV2 and J usage is TRBJ2-5, with D unclear. CDR3 sequence: CASRAFGTREETQYF. Written as DNA, the CDR3 is TGTGCCAGCAGAGCTTTCGGCACCCGAGAAGAGACCCAGTACTTC. Full variable domain (rest looked up from reference TRBV2 and TRBJ2-5): EPEVTQTPSHQVTQMGQEVILRCVPISNHLYFYWYRQILGQKVEFLVSFYNNEISEKSEIFDDQFSVERPDGSNFTLKIRSTKLEDSAMYFCASRAFGTREETQYFGPGTRLLVL.